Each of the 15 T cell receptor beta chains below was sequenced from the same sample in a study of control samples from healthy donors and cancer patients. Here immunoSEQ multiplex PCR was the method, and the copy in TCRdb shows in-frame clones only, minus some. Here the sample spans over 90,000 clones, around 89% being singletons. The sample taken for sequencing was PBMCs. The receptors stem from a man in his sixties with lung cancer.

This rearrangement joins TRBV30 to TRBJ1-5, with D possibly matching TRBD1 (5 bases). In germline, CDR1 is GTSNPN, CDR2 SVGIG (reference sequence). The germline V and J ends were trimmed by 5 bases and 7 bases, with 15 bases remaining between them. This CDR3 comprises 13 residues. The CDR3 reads CAWGAGVPQPQHF. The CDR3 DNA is TGTGCCTGGGGGGCTGGGGTTCCCCAGCCCCAGCATTTT.

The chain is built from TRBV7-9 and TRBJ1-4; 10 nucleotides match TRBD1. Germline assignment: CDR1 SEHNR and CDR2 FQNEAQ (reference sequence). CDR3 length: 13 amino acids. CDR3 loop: CASDRGSDEKLFF. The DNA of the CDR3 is TGTGCGTCGGACAGGGGGTCAGACGAAAAACTGTTTTTT.

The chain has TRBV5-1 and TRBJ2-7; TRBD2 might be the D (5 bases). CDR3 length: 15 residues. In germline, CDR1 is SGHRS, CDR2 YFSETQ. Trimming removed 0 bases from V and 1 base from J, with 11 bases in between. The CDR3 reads CASSLGRGRSYEQYV. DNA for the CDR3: TGCGCCAGCAGCTTGGGACGGGGTCGTTCCTACGAGCAGTACGTC.

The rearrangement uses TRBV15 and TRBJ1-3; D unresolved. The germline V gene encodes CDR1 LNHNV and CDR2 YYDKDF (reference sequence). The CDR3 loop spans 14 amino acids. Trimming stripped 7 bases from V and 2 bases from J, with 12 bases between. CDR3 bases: TGTGCCACCACTCGGGATTCAACTGGAAACACCATATATTTT. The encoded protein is CATTRDSTGNTIYF.

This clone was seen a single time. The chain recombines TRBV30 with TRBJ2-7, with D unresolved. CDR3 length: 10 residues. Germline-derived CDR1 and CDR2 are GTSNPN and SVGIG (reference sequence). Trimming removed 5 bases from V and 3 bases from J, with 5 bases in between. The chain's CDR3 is CAWGDYEQYF. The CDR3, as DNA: TGTGCCTGGGGGGACTACGAGCAGTACTTC. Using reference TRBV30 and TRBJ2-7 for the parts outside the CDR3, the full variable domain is SQTIHQWPATLVQPVGSPLSLECTVEGTSNPNLYWYRQAAGRGLQLLFYSVGIGQISSEVPQNLSASRPQDRQFILSSKKLLLSDSGFYLCAWGDYEQYFGPGTRLTVT.

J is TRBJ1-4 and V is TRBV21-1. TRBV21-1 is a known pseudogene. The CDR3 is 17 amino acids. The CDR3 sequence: CASSKEEDGATNEKLFF. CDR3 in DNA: TGTGCCAGCAGCAAAGAGGAGGACGGGGCAACTAATGAAAAACTGTTTTTT.

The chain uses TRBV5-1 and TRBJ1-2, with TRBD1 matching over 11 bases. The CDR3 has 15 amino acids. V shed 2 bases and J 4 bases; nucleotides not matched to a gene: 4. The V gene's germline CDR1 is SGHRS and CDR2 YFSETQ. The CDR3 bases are TGCGCCAGCAGCTTCACCGGACAGGGGGCCTATGGCTACACCTTC. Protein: CASSFTGQGAYGYTF.

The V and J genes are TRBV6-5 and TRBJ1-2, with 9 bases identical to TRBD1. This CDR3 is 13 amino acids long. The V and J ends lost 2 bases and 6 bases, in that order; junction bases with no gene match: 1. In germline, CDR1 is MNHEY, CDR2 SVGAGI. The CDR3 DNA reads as TGTGCCAGCAGTTACGGACAGGGGAATGGCTACACCTTC. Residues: CASSYGQGNGYTF.

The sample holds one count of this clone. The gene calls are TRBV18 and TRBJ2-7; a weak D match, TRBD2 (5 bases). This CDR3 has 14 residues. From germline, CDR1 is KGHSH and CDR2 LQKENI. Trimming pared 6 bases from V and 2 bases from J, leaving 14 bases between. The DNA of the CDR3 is TGTGCCAGCTCCCCTAGCTCGTTTACCTACGAGCAGTACTTC. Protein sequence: CASSPSSFTYEQYF.

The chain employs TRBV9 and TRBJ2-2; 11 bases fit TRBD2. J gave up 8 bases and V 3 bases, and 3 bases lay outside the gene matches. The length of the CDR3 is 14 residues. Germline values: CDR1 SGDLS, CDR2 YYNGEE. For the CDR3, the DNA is TGTGCCAGCAGCGCCGGGACTAGCGGAGGGGAGCTGTTTTTT. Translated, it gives CASSAGTSGGELFF.

The chain's CDR3 is CASRPTLKGQGDGKLFF. The CDR3 bases are TGTGCCAGCCGCCCCACCCTAAAGGGACAGGGAGACGGAAAACTGTTTTTT. J is TRBJ1-4 and V is TRBV27; 9 nucleotides line up with TRBD1. The trim removed 8 bases at V and 10 bases at J, leaving 20 bases unmatched. The CDR3 runs 17 residues. CDR1 is MNHEY, CDR2 SMNVEV, per germline (reference sequence).

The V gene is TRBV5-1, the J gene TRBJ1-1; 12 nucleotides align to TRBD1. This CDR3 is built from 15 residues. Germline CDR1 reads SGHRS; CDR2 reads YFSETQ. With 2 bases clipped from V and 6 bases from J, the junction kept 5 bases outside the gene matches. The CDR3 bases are TGCGCCAGCAGCTTTTCCGGGACAGGGGGCTCTGAAGCTTTCTTT. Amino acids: CASSFSGTGGSEAFF.

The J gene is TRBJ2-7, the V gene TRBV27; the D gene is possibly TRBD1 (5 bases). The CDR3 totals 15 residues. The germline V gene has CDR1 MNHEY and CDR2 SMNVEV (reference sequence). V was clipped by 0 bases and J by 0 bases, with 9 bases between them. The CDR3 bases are TGTGCCAGCAGTTTATCCCAACAGGTCTCCTACGAGCAGTACTTC. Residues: CASSLSQQVSYEQYF.

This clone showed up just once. CDR3 protein: CASSPGGNTGELFF. In DNA form, the CDR3 reads TGTGCCAGCAGCCCAGGGGGGAACACCGGGGAGCTGTTTTTT. This sequence joins TRBV7-3 and TRBJ2-2, with TRBD1 identical over 7 bases. CDR1 is SGHTA and CDR2 is FQGTGA in the germline V gene. The V gene end was trimmed by 5 bases and the J gene end by 1 base; junction bases not matched to a gene: 1. The CDR3 covers 14 residues.

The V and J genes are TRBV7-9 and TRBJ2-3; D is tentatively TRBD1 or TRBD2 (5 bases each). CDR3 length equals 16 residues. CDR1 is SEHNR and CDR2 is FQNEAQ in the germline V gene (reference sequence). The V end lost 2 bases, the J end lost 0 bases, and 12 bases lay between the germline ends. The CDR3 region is CASSLSQWDSTDTQYF. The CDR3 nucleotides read TGTGCCAGCAGCTTAAGCCAGTGGGACAGCACAGATACGCAGTATTTT.